Here is one T cell receptor (beta chain) with its context. Its specific antigen is unknown. One base away there is no much larger clone; base qualities are not given. This sample is drawn from a study of cytomegalovirus exposure and HLA in healthy donors (dated by TCRdb to the late 2010s). As for the study more broadly: According to an earlier analysis of 550 to 750 of the donors, about 179 million T cells yielded roughly 110 million unique TCR beta sequences and approximately 300 Gb of sequence data. Approximately 310 gigabases of sequencing data and tens of millions of unique TCR sequences were included in an early release covering roughly 600 HLA-typed donors. Of the approximately 400 genotyped donors, approximately 82% fell in the genetic ancestry cluster associated with self-reported Caucasian donors. The study aimed to test whether signatures of past pathogen exposure could be identified by cataloging public T cell receptors. Using immunosequencing, the study profiled T cell repertoires from some 670 subjects and related those repertoires to cytomegalovirus serostatus. In addition to the first cohort of approximately 670 subjects, a separate validation cohort of 120 different subjects was used. To predict cytomegalovirus infection status, the study combined high-throughput TCR immunosequencing, statistical association of individual TCRs with disease status, and machine learning. A later analysis re-examined previously published TCR beta repertoires from about 700 donors and added high-resolution HLA genotyping to investigate patterns of TCR occurrence. Rather than using new phenotypic data, the later analysis identified candidate immune exposures from TCR beta sequences and from how often those sequences occurred across donors. An earlier analysis of 450 to 750 of the donors used high-throughput TCR beta sequencing to judge whether each TCR beta V gene segment behaved as functional or pseudogenic. Donor age, sex, ethnicity and CMV serostatus were compiled together with the repertoire data. Genome-wide SNP genotypes for about 65% of the 666 donors were used in a later genetic analysis, which treated that subset as a discovery cohort. All discovery cohort repertoires had been generated on a single sequencing platform. HLA typing included class I and class II loci at four-digit resolution. The number of donors typed differed by locus, with about 620-630 for A, B, C, DRB1 and DQB1, around 500 for DQA1, over 600 for DPA1, and around 450 for DPB1. Five DR-DQ haplotypes were handled as single units for association and clustering, since linkage in the cohort was strong. Among about 400 genotyped donors of the cohort, an average of roughly 230,000 unique TCR beta nucleotide sequences was sequenced per donor, of which 15% to 20% were non-productive. Paper-wide results and their limitations: In this cohort, only TCR beta chains were sequenced, and detectable features were limited by the absence of alpha or paired-chain data. An association between a missense DCLRE1C variant and V-gene and J-gene trimming of TCR beta chains was found in a later genetic analysis and replicated in an independent cohort. The authors suggested that the approach could potentially be generalized to other disease states and immunological phenotypes. In a later genetic analysis, fewer N-insertions in productive TCRs were reported among donors in an Asian-associated ancestry cluster than the roughly 700-donor mean. Roughly 15 rarely observed V segments, including chromosome 9 orphons, were excluded from the earlier analysis of about 610 of the donors because counts were too low. A further reported finding was that TCR beta sequences accurately predicted the HLA-A and HLA-B alleles for most subjects in the first cohort. In the study, around 160 TCR beta chains were listed as associated with cytomegalovirus. The presence/absence analyses assumed that sequencing depth was roughly uniform across donors, and that assumption may not be true. A group of highly shared sequence variants was considered likely to be a technical artifact of the sequencing pipeline. An earlier analysis of several hundred of the donors showed that most TCR beta V segments appeared in productive rearrangements either about 87% or about 30% of the time, which broadly matched IMGT annotations. A later analysis found that HLA-associated TCR beta chains were more clonally expanded and had lower generation probabilities than equally common non-associated chains. Strong co-occurrence of HLA alleles, especially DR and DQ, made assigning TCR associations to individual alleles difficult. According to a later analysis, parvovirus B19, influenza, CMV and Epstein-Barr virus appeared linked to several top co-occurrence clusters. Some IMGT-functional V segments, including TRBV6-2 and TRBV6-3, could not be distinguished by the 87-base-pair reads and were therefore excluded. Across donors, most TCR sequences were observed very rarely, whereas some public TCRs were present in many individuals. Because HLA typing was unavailable for some donors at each locus, only the typed subset was used in association tests. Most CMV-associated TCR beta chains appeared to be HLA-restricted in a later analysis, and the HLA associations seemed to be driven largely by CMV exposure. Linkage disequilibrium might explain the correlated functional status among segregating V segments, but an unknown experimental factor could not be ruled out. In vitro tests confirmed that three of the cytomegalovirus-associated TCR beta chains recognize cytomegalovirus antigens. For the cohort, immune exposure information was limited to CMV serostatus. In a later analysis, TCR association rates were found to vary across HLA loci, with the most associated TCRs seen for DRB1 alleles and the fewest for HLA-C alleles. A later analysis associated 15,000 or so TCR beta sequences with specific HLA alleles at a false discovery rate of 0.05. The classifier was reported to diagnose cytomegalovirus status with high specificity and sensitivity in both the original cohort and the validation cohort.

For CDR1 and CDR2, the germline V gene lists MDHEN and SYDVKM. CDR3 length: 15 amino acids, cysteine to phenylalanine. CDR3 DNA is the only sequence kept; it has 45 bases, read in frame from the first base. V is trimmed back by 3 bases and J by 4 bases, and the junction contains 5 bases that no gene match accounts for. To prepare the library, the immunoSEQ multiplex PCR assay was applied. For the multiplex PCR, a mixture combining 60 forward primers for TCR Vbeta segments and 13 reverse primers for TCR Jbeta segments was used. A multiplex PCR assay on genomic DNA amplified the CDR3 region of rearranged TCR beta genes. The Illumina HiSeq System was used to sequence the amplified TCR beta libraries as 87-base-pair reads. Turning to the authors' computational methods: A later analysis tallied around 80 million unique TCR beta chains across the 666 repertoires, and about 12 million of those chains were shared by two or more donors. To remove PCR and sequencing errors, raw reads were error-corrected and collapsed into unique sequences using a nearest-neighbor algorithm that merged closely related sequences. To assign V, D and J gene segments, CDR3 sequences were aligned to IMGT reference sequences. Each retained sequence needed at least a six-nucleotide match to both a V gene segment and a J gene segment. A rearrangement counted as productive if the CDR3 had no stop codons and remained in frame with V and J, and every other rearrangement counted as non-productive. Following IMGT convention, CDR3 was defined as the stretch from the second conserved V-encoded cysteine to the conserved J-encoded phenylalanine. The earlier analysis of a few hundred of the donors excluded sequences that lacked an unambiguous match to a single V gene segment. An earlier analysis of almost 600 of the donors classified V segments as functional when productive rearrangements were above 56.7% and as segregating when the standard deviation between donors was above 5%. A statistical classification framework was developed to diagnose cytomegalovirus status using the catalog of TCR beta chain sequences. In a later analysis, TCR nucleotide sequences were compared against IMGT/GENE-DB human TR gene sequences so that V and J genes could be assigned. The TCRdist pipeline was used in a later analysis to assign CDR3 sequences and most-parsimonious VDJ recombination scenarios. In a later analysis, each TCR beta chain was defined by its CDR3 amino acid sequence together with its V-gene family, and reads lacking a unique V-gene family were excluded. A later analysis removed 500 to 650 highly shared, low-generation-probability nucleotide sequences to deal with suspected cross-contamination and a sequencing artifact. In a later analysis, a clonal expansion index was calculated for each public chain from normalized within-repertoire ranks of inferred template counts. A later analysis computed generation probabilities with a VDJ recombination model fitted to out-of-frame rearrangements, and checked the results against IGoR. A later analysis scored TCR-TCR, TCR-HLA and TCR-CMV co-occurrence with hypergeometric tests, applying a repertoire-size bias correction to TCR pairs. False discovery rates were estimated in a later analysis by permuting HLA or CMV assignments 20 times. In a later analysis, co-occurring TCRs were grouped using DBSCAN, and TCRdist sequence similarity was added for clustering within HLA-allele-positive subsets. Repertoires with fewer than 30,000 or more than 120,000 public chains were left out of co-occurrence clustering, as were about 5 repertoires with anomalous nucleotide sharing. TCRdb holds this immuneACCESS table with in-frame rearrangements only. Some clones are missing; in checked studies, unresolved V genes explain under half, and the rest has no known cause. V, J and clone size were drawn from that table, and D and trimming were deduced from the DNA. This sample lists about 150,000 clones; more than 65% were detected once. Roughly 6% of the sample comes from the top ten.

The cohort was made up of approximately 700 healthy bone marrow donors. All cohort members were sampled while nominally healthy, although unrecorded immune exposures were likely present. The donor tested CMV seropositive, placing the donor among the 250 to 350 seropositive members of the cohort. A peripheral blood sample was provided by each donor, and peripheral blood mononuclear cells were used for TCR beta sequencing. Genomic DNA was extracted from the blood cell samples with the Qiagen DNeasy Blood Extraction Kit. The TCR originated in a man aged 50 to 60 in good health and CMV-seropositive. The sequence joins TRBV28 to TRBJ1-5; a stretch of 8 junction bases matches TRBD1. The sequenced material came from PBMCs. The DNA is as follows: TGTGCCAGCAGTTTGACAGGGGCCATAAATCAGCCCCAGCATTTT. This encodes CASSLTGAINQPQHF.